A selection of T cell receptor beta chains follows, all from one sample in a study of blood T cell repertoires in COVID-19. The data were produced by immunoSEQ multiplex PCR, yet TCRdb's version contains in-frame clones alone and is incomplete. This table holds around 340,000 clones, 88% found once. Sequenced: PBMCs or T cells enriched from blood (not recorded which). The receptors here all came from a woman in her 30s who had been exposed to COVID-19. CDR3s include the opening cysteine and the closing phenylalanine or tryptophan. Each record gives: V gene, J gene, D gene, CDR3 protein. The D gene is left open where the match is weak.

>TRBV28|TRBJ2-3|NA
CASSPRLETQYF
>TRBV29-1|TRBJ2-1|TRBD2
CSAQAPAGGPGEQFF
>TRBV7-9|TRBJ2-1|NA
CASSPSEASYNEQFF
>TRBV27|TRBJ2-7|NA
CASSLKGGRYEQYF
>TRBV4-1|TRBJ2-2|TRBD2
CASSPGGLAGVGTGELFF
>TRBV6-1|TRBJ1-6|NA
CASSEARPSPLHF
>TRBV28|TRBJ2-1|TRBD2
CASSGLADHNEQFF
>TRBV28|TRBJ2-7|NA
CASSTGTMRGQYF
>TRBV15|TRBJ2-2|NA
CATSREGRKTGELFF
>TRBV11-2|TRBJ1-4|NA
CASSLARASDEKLFF
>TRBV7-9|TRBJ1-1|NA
CASSLGQNTEAFF
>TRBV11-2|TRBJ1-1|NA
CASSLERGMNTEAFF
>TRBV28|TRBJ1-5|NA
CASSFGQGKVRQPQHF
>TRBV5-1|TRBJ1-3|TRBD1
CASSTLGQPATGNTIYF
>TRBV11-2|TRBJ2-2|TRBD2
CASSPVAGGAGELFF
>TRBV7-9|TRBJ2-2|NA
CASSSRLDIGDTGELFF
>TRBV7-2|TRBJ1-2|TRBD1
CASSLPGQGAIGYTF
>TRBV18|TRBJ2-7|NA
CASSPHERDEQYF
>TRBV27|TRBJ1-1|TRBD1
CASSSQDRGDSGTEAFF
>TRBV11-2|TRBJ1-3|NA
CASRRDGNTIYF
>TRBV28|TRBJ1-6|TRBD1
CASSPWTGGGNSPLHF
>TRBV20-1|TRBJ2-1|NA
CSASRVAVPYNEQFF
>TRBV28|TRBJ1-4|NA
CASSLPGGVEEKLFF
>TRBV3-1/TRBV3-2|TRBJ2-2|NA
CASSQGPSTGELFF
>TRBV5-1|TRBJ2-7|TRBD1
CASSLGTGVAYEQYF
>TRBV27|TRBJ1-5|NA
CASSLAQGYQPQHF
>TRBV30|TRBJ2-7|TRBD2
CACETRGAYEQYF
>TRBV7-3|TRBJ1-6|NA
CASSLASAGSPLHF
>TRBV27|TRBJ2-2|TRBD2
CASSLSWTSQLTHTGELFF
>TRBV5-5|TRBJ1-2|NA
CASRRQDHGYTF
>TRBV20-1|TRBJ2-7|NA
CSAPGLGSVYF